A single T cell receptor beta chain is shown here with its context. TCRdb keeps only in-frame clones here, not all; method: immunoSEQ multiplex PCR. The repertoire includes around 620,000 clones, over 80% of them detected once, and under 0.3% sits in the top ten. This sample stems from a study of blood T cell repertoires in COVID-19. Study-level background: The analysed material was cDNA or gDNA that came from T cells, B-cell-depleted T cells, or PBMCs.

The junction had 10 bases not matched to a gene; V was cut back by 7 bases and J by 1 base. Germline V gene lookup returns CDR1 MDHEN and CDR2 SYDVKM. The CDR3 loop spans 16 amino acids. The V gene is TRBV28, the J gene TRBJ1-3; 7 bases match TRBD1. The specimen sequenced was peripheral blood. The sequence was collected from a woman aged 18-29 years with acute or convalescent COVID-19. The CDR3 loop is CASITPGQTSGNTIYF. CDR3 DNA: TGTGCCAGCATCACCCCGGGACAGACTTCTGGAAACACCATATATTTT.